The source of this TCR beta chain is a study of blood T cell repertoires in COVID-19. Study at large: Italy, Spain and the United States were the sources of the convalescent and acute COVID-19 samples. PBMCs, B-cell-depleted T cells, or T cells provided the cDNA or gDNA that made up the material.

In the study's own analysis: Amplified reference gene primers provided the basis for estimating nucleated cell counts. The repertoire was sequenced with immunoSEQ multiplex PCR; TCRdb's copy has only in-frame clones and lacks some. D and trimming come from the DNA, and the V and J calls and clone size come from that table. The sample gives more than 60,000 clones, roughly 90% of which show up once; approximately 5.3% is in the top ten. The CDR3 runs 15 residues. Germline CDR1 is MNHNS and CDR2 is SASEGT. V shed 3 bases, J shed 6 bases, and the junction held 7 bases outside the gene matches. The sequenced sample consisted of peripheral blood. The TCR was taken from a man aged 50 or older with acute or convalescent COVID-19. V and J are TRBV6-1 and TRBJ2-1, with 8 bases fitting TRBD2. CDR3 coding DNA: TGTGCCAGCAGTGAGCGGCGGGGGGCCGGCAATGAGCAGTTCTTC. The encoded protein is CASSERRGAGNEQFF.